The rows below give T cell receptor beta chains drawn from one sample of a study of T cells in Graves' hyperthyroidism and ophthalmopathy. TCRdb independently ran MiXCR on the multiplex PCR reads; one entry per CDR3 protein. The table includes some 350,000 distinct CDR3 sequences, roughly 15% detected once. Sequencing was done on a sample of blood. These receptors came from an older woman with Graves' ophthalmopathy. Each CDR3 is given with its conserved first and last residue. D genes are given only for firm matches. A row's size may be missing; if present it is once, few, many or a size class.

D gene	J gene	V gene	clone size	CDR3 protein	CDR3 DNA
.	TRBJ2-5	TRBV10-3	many	CAISEGRDRETQYF	TGTGCCATCAGTGAGGGGCGGGACCGAGAGACCCAGTACTTC
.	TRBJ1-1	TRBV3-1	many	CASSHVGLNTEAFF	TGTGCCAGCAGCCACGTGGGCCTGAACACTGAAGCTTTCTTT
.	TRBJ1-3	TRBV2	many	CASSEVSGAATNSGNTIYF	TGTGCCAGCAGTGAAGTCTCAGGGGCAGCCACCAACTCTGGAAACACCATATATTTT
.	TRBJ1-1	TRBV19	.	CASSIDYGDTEAFF	TGTGCCAGTAGTATTGACTACGGGGACACTGAAGCTTTCTTT
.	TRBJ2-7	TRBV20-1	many	CSAPGAGEGGGRYEQYF	TGCAGTGCTCCAGGGGCAGGGGAAGGTGGTGGCCGATACGAGCAGTACTTC
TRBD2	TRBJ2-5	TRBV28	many	CASSLSRGTSGSRETQYF	TGTGCCAGCAGTTTAAGCCGAGGGACTAGCGGGAGTAGGGAGACCCAGTACTTC
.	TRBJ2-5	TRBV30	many	CAWRNGRGMGETQYF	TGTGCCTGGAGAAACGGCCGGGGGATGGGCGAGACCCAGTACTTC
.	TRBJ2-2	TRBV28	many	CASEQPNTGELFF	TGTGCCAGCGAACAGCCGAACACCGGGGAGCTGTTTTTT
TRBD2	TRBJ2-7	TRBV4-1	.	CASSQVLAGRSYEQYF	TGCGCCAGCAGCCAAGTACTAGCGGGACGATCCTACGAGCAGTACTTC
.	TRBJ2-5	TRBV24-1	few	CATSARETQYF	TGTGCCACCAGTGCCCGAGAGACCCAGTACTTC
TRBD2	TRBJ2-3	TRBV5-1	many	CASRPLAGTDTQYF	TGCGCCAGCCGTCCCCTAGCGGGAACAGATACGCAGTATTTT
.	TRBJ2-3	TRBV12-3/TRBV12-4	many	CASSFMADTQYF	TGTGCCAGCAGTTTCATGGCAGATACGCAGTATTTT
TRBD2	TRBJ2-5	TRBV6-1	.	CASRIAGARETQYF	TGTGCCAGCAGGATTGCGGGAGCGCGAGAGACCCAGTACTTC
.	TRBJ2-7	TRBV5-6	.	CASGTGTVTYEQYF	TGTGCCAGCGGTACCGGGACGGTAACCTACGAGCAGTACTTC
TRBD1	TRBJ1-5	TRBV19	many	CASKGQKTTNQPQHF	TGTGCCAGTAAGGGACAGAAAACGACGAATCAGCCCCAGCATTTT
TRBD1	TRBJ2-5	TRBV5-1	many	CASSLQGATETQYF	TGCGCCAGCAGCTTGCAGGGGGCAACAGAGACCCAGTACTTC
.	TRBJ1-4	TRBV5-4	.	CASSREGTNEKLFF	TGTGCCAGCAGCCGCGAGGGAACTAATGAAAAACTGTTTTTT
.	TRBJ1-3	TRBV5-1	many	CASSLADFSGNTIYF	TGCGCCAGCAGCTTGGCGGACTTCTCTGGAAACACCATATATTTT
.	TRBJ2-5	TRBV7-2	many	CASSQERRETQYF	TGTGCCAGCAGCCAGGAGCGGCGGGAGACCCAGTACTTC
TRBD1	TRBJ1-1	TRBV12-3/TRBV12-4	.	CASSPGFGQGGTEAFF	TGTGCCAGCAGCCCCGGATTCGGACAGGGGGGCACTGAAGCTTTCTTT
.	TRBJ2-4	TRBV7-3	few	CASSLGPGKNIQYF	TGTGCCAGCAGCTTAGGGCCAGGGAAAAACATTCAGTACTTC
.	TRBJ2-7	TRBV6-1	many	CASSRGGGHYEQYF	TGTGCCAGCAGTCGGGGAGGCGGCCACTACGAGCAGTACTTC
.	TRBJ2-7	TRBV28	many	CASSSVFYEQYF	TGTGCCAGCAGTAGCGTTTTCTACGAGCAGTACTTC
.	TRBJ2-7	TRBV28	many	CASREGGAYEQYF	TGTGCCAGCAGAGAAGGGGGGGCCTACGAGCAGTACTTC